This T cell receptor (beta chain) was captured by sequencing in a study of T cell changes during pregnancy in multiple sclerosis. Here immunoSEQ multiplex PCR was the method, and the copy in TCRdb shows in-frame clones only, minus some. Of 30,000 to 45,000 clones listed, around 91% were seen once; the top ten hold over 9%. A single count supports this clone. The specimen was CD8+ T cells from peripheral blood mononuclear cells, collected in the third trimester of pregnancy. This receptor was taken from a female donor with multiple sclerosis, enrolled in a pregnancy study.

The CDR3 region is CASSGAGSSYEQYF. CDR3 coding DNA: TGTGCCAGTTCGGGCGCTGGGAGCTCCTACGAGCAGTACTTC. The chain recombines TRBV27 with TRBJ2-7; D might be TRBD2 (5 bases). V shed 9 bases and J shed 0 bases, with 15 bases lying between them. The CDR3 length is 14 residues. Per the germline V gene, CDR1 is MNHEY and CDR2 is SMNVEV (reference sequence).